This TCR beta chain came from a study of regulatory T cells in long-lasting Graves disease. The germline V and J ends were trimmed by 8 bases and 2 bases, with 6 bases remaining between them. The CDR3 runs 11 residues. Germline V lookup: CDR1 MNHNS, CDR2 SASEGT. This clonotype was observed at least ten times. Regarding time point: persistent/refractory GD, antithyroid drugs over 5 years with positive TRAb. Scientists built the TCR library using RNA that was extracted from PBMCs. Both iRepertoire HTBI primers and Arm-PCR of CDR3 regions were used to build the TCR beta libraries. Per the original data handling: Identification yielded 55 to 75 TRBV and 13 to 15 TRBJ segments across samples. Via MiXCR, TCRdb re-called the multiplex PCR reads, giving one row per CDR3 protein. TCRdb's processing, not the authors', yielded these V and J calls. The data show roughly 490,000 distinct CDR3 sequences, with around a fifth seen just once and around 13% held by the top ten.

The V call is TRBV6-1, the J call TRBJ1-1; D unclear. Specimen: peripheral blood mononuclear cells (PBMCs), collected when the disease was refractory, from a patient treated with antithyroid drugs. This TCR was recovered from a female donor with Graves disease. This CDR3 is CASARNTEAFF. The CDR3 bases are TGTGCCAGCGCGCGCAACACTGAAGCTTTCTTT.